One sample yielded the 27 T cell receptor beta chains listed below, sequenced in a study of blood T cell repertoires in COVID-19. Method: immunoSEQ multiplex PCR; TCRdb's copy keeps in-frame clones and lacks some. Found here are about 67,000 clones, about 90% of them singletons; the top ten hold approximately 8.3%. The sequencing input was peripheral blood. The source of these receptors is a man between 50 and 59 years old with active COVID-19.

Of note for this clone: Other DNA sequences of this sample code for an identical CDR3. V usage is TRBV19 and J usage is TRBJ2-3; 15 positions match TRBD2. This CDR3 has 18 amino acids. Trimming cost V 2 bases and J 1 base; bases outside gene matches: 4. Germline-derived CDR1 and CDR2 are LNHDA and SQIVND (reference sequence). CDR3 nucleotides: TGTGCCAGTAGTATATCGGGACTAGCGGGAGGCGGCACAGATACGCAGTATTTT. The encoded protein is CASSISGLAGGGTDTQYF.

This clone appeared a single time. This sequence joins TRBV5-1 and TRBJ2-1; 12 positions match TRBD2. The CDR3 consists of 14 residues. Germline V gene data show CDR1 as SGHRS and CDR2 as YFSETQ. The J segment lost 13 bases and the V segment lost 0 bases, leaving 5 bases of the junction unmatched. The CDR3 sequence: CASSLATSGSSQFF. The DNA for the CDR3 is TGCGCCAGCAGCTTGGCGACTAGCGGGAGTTCCCAGTTCTTC. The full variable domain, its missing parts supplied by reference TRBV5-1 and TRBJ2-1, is KAGVTQTPRYLIKTRGQQVTLSCSPISGHRSVSWYQQTPGQGLQFLFEYFSETQRNKGNFPGRFSGRQFSNSRSEMNVSTLELGDSALYLCASSLATSGSSQFFGPGTRLTVL.

The CDR3 DNA reads TGTGCCTCCAGGGTGGGAGGGACCTACAATGAGCAGTTCTTC. This translates into CASRVGGTYNEQFF. This chain links TRBV7-2 with TRBJ2-1; 7 bases align to TRBD2. From germline, CDR1 is SGHTA and CDR2 FQGNSA. Trimming took 11 bases from V and 2 from J; bases not matched to a gene: 9. The length of the CDR3 is 14 residues. Based on the CDR3 plus reference TRBV7-2 and TRBJ2-1, the full variable domain is GAGVSQSPSNKVTEKGKDVELRCDPISGHTALYWYRQSLGQGLEFLIYFQGNSAPDKSGLPSDRFSAERTGGSVSTLTIQRTQQEDSAVYLCASRVGGTYNEQFFGPGTRLTVL.

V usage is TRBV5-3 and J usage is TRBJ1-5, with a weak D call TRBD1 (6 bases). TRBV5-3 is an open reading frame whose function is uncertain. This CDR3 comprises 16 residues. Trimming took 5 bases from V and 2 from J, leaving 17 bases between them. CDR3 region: CARSNPASGGNQPQHF. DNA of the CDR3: TGTGCCAGAAGTAATCCCGCGTCAGGGGGCAATCAGCCCCAGCATTTT.

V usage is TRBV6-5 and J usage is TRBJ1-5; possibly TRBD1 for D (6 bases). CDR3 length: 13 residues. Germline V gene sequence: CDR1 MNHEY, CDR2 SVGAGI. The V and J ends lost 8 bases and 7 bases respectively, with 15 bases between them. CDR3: CASSRGTKQPQHF. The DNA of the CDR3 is TGTGCCAGCTCCAGAGGGACAAAGCAGCCCCAGCATTTT.

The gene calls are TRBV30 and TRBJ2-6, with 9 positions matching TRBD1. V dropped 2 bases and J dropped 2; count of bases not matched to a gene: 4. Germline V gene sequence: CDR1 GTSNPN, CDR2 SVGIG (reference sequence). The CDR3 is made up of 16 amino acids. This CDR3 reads CAWSWDRVTGANVLTF. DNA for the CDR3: TGTGCCTGGAGTTGGGACAGGGTCACTGGGGCCAACGTCCTGACTTTC.

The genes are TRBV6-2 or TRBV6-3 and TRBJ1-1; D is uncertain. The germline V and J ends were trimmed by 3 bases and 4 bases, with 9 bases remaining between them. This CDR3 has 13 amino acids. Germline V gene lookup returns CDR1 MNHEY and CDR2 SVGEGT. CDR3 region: CASSYGVATEAFF. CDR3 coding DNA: TGTGCCAGCAGTTATGGTGTGGCCACTGAAGCTTTCTTT.

DNA of the CDR3: TGTGCCAGCAGCTTGGGGCTTTCAGGGGAAGGGGACACTGAAGCTTTCTTT. It is translated as CASSLGLSGEGDTEAFF. The rearrangement uses TRBV7-9 and TRBJ1-1; possible D gene TRBD1, 6 bases. CDR1 and CDR2 from the germline V gene are SEHNR and FQNEAQ (reference sequence). V dropped 3 bases and J dropped 3 bases, with 20 bases sitting between them. The CDR3 consists of 17 residues.

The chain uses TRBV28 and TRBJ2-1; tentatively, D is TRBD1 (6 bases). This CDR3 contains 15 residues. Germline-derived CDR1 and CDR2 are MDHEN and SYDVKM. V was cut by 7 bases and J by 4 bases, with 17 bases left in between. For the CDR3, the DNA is TGTGCCAGCATACCGAACAGGGCAAATTACAATGAGCAGTTCTTC. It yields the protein CASIPNRANYNEQFF.

The CDR3 region has the DNA TGTGCCAGCAGCACCAAGGGTCAGGGGGTAGTTAAGTGTAGGAACGAGCAGTACTTC. Translation gives CASSTKGQGVVKCRNEQYF. The rearrangement links TRBV21-1 to TRBJ2-7; the table's D call, TRBD1, has no DNA check behind it. TRBV21-1 is marked as a pseudogene. CDR3 size: 19 residues.

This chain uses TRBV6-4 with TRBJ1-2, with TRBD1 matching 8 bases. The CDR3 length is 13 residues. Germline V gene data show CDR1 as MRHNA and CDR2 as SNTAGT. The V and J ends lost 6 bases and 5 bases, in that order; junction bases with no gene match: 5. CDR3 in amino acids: CASRIGQGYGYTF. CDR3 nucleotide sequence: TGTGCCAGCAGGATAGGACAGGGATATGGCTACACCTTC.

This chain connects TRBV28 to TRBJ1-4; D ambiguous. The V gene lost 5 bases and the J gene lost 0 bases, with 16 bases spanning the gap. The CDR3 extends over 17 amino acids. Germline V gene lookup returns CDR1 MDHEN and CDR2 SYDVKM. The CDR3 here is CASSPRRVAPTNEKLFF. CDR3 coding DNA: TGTGCCAGCAGTCCCCGGAGGGTCGCGCCAACTAATGAAAAACTGTTTTTT.

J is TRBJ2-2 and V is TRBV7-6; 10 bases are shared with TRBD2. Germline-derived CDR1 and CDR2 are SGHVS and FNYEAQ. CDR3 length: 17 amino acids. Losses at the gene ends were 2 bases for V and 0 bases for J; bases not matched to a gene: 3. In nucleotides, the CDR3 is TGTGCCAGCAGCTTACTAGCGGGGGCCACGAACACCGGGGAGCTGTTTTTT. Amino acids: CASSLLAGATNTGELFF.

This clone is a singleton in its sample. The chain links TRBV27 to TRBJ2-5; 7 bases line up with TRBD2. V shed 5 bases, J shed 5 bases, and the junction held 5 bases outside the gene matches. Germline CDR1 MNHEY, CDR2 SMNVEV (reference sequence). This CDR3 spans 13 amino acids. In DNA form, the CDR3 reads TGTGCCAGCAGTAGAAACGGGGGGGAGACCCAGTACTTC. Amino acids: CASSRNGGETQYF.

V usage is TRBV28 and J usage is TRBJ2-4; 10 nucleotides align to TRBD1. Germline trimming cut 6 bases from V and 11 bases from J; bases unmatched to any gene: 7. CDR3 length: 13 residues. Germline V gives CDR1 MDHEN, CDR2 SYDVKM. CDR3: CASSLGTGAVQYF. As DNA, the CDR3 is TGTGCCAGCAGCCTCGGGACAGGGGCCGTTCAGTACTTC.

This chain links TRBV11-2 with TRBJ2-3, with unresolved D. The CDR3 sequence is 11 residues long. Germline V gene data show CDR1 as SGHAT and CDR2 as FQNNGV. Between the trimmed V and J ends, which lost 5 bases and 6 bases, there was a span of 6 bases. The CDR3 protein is CASSHMDTQYF. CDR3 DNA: TGTGCCAGCAGCCACATGGATACGCAGTATTTT.

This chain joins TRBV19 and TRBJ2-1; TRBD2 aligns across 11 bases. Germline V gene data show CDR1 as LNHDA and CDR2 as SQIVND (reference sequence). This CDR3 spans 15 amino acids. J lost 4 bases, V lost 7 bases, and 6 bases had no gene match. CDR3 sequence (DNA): TGTGCCAGTAACCGGGGGACTAGCGGATACAATGAGCAGTTCTTC. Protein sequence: CASNRGTSGYNEQFF.

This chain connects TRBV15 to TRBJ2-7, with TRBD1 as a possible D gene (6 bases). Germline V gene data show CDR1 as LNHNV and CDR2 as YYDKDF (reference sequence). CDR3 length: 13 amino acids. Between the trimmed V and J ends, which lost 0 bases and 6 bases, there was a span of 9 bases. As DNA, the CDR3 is TGTGCCACCAGCAGAGATATAGGGGGCGAGCAGTACTTC. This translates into CATSRDIGGEQYF.

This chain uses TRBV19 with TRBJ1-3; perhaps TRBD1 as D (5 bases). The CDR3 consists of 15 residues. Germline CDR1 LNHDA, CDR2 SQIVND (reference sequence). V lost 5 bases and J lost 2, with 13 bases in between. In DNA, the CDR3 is TGTGCCAGTAGTGACAGCATTCCCCCTGGAAACACCATATATTTT. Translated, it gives CASSDSIPPGNTIYF.

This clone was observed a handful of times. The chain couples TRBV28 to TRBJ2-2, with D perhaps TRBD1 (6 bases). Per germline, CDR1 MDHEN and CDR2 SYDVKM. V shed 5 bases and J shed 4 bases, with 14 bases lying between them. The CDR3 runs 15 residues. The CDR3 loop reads CASSPTGKGTGELFF. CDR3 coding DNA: TGTGCCAGCAGTCCTACAGGGAAAGGCACCGGGGAGCTGTTTTTT.

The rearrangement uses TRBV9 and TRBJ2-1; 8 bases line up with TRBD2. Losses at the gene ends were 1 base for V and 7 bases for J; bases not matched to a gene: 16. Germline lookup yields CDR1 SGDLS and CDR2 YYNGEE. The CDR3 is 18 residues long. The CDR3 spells CASSVRRGITSGRNEQFF. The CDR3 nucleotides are TGTGCCAGCAGCGTACGCAGGGGAATTACTAGCGGACGGAATGAGCAGTTCTTC. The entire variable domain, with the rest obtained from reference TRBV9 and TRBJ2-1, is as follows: DSGVTQTPKHLITATGQRVTLRCSPRSGDLSVYWYQQSLDQGLQFLIQYYNGEERAKGNILERFSAQQFPDLHSELNLSSLELGDSALYFCASSVRRGITSGRNEQFFGPGTRLTVL.

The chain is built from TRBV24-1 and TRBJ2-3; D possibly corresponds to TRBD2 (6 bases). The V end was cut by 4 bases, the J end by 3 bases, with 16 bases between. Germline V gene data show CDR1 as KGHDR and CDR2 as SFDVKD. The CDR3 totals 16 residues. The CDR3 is CATSDQEDYFTDTQYF. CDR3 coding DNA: TGTGCCACCAGTGACCAGGAGGACTATTTTACAGATACGCAGTATTTT.

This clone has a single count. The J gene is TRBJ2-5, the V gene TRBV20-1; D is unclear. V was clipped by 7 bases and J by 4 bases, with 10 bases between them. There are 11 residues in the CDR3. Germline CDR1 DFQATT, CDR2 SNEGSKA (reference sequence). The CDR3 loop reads CSEAPRETQYF. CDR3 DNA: TGCAGTGAAGCGCCACGAGAGACCCAGTACTTC.

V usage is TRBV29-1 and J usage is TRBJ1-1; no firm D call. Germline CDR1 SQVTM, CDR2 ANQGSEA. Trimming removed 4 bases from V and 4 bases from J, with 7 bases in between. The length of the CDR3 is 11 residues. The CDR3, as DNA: TGCAGCGTTGGCGAGGGCACTGAAGCTTTCTTT. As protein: CSVGEGTEAFF.

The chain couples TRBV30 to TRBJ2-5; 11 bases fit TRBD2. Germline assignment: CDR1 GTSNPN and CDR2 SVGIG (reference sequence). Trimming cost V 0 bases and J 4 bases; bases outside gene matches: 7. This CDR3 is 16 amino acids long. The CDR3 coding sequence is TGTGCCTGGAGTGTTGGTAGCGGGGGGGCCTCAGAGACCCAGTACTTC. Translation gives CAWSVGSGGASETQYF.

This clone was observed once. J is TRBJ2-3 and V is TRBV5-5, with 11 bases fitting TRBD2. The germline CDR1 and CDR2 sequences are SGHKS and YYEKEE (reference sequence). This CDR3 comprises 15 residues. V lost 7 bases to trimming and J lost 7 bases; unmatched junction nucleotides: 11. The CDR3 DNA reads TGTGCCAGCGAACGGACTAGCGGGCTTTCTAATACGCAGTATTTT. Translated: CASERTSGLSNTQYF.

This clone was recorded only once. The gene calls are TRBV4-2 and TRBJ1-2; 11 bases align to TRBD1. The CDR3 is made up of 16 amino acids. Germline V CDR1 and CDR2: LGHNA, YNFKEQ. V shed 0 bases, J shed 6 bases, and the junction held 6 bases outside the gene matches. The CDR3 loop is CASSQDRVGQGDGYTF. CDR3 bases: TGTGCCAGCAGCCAAGATCGGGTGGGACAGGGGGATGGCTACACCTTC.